The 30 T cell receptor beta chains below come from one sample, sequenced in a study of cytomegalovirus exposure and HLA in healthy donors. The PCR contained 60 Vbeta and 13 Jbeta primers. Clones were read by immunoSEQ multiplex PCR, and TCRdb kept only the in-frame ones, dropping some. The top ten hold 0.65% of the sample, which has 190,000 or so clones, 75% to 90% seen once. The sample taken for sequencing was PBMCs. The receptors shown here come from a boy aged 10-17 years in good health and CMV-seronegative.

This clone occurred a few times. The chain links TRBV5-4 to TRBJ1-4; 7 bases align to TRBD1. Germline-derived CDR1 and CDR2 are SGHNT and YYREEE (reference sequence). The trim removed 4 bases at V and 10 bases at J, leaving 7 bases unmatched. CDR3 length: 13 amino acids. The CDR3 loop is CASSQNRGGKLFF. CDR3 bases: TGTGCCAGCAGCCAGAACAGGGGTGGAAAACTGTTTTTT.

V gene TRBV5-6 combines with J gene TRBJ2-3; unclear D gene. CDR3 size: 14 residues. The V and J ends lost 2 bases and 5 bases respectively, with 12 bases between them. Germline lookup yields CDR1 SGHDT and CDR2 YYEEEE. For the CDR3, the DNA is TGTGCCAGCAGCTTAGACATAAGCCAAGATACGCAGTATTTT. Protein: CASSLDISQDTQYF.

CDR3 coding DNA: TGTGCCAGTAGTATGCGGGGGGCGGGCAGCACAGATACGCAGTATTTT. Translated: CASSMRGAGSTDTQYF. The V and J genes are TRBV19 and TRBJ2-3, with 8 bases identical to TRBD2. The CDR3 sequence is 16 residues long. Germline CDR1 reads LNHDA; CDR2 reads SQIVND (reference sequence). J gave up 0 bases and V 3 bases, and 5 bases lay outside the gene matches.

The chain carries TRBV27 and TRBJ1-2; TRBD1 matches 7 bases. Trimming removed 3 bases from V and 3 bases from J; junction bases left unmatched: 4. Germline V lookup: CDR1 MNHEY, CDR2 SMNVEV (reference sequence). The CDR3 has 14 residues. The CDR3 sequence is CASSFIGQDYGYTF. The CDR3 nucleotides are TGTGCCAGCAGTTTTATAGGACAGGACTATGGCTACACCTTC.

The chain employs TRBV6-5 and TRBJ1-1; D not resolved. V lost 6 bases to trimming and J lost 3 bases, with 8 bases between them. The CDR3 loop spans 12 amino acids. Germline-derived CDR1 and CDR2 are MNHEY and SVGAGI. The CDR3 here is CASSLYYTEAFF. Written as DNA, the CDR3 is TGTGCCAGCAGCCTTTATTACACTGAAGCTTTCTTT.

The chain has TRBV19 and TRBJ2-7; D is perhaps TRBD2 (5 bases). This CDR3 region has 13 residues. The V end was cut by 3 bases, the J end by 4 bases, with 10 bases between. Germline lookup yields CDR1 LNHDA and CDR2 SQIVND (reference sequence). The CDR3 sequence is CASSMASGYEQYF. CDR3 in DNA: TGTGCCAGTAGTATGGCCTCGGGGTACGAGCAGTACTTC.

V and J are TRBV5-1 and TRBJ2-3; 10 bases match TRBD1. The junction had 11 bases not matched to a gene; V was cut back by 2 bases and J by 5 bases. Germline CDR1 SGHRS, CDR2 YFSETQ. CDR3 length equals 17 residues. The CDR3 spells CASSFYLTGGGKDTQYF. CDR3 DNA: TGCGCCAGCAGCTTTTACTTGACAGGGGGCGGGAAAGATACGCAGTATTTT.

V gene TRBV6-4 combines with J gene TRBJ2-3, with a tentative D call TRBD2 (6 bases). Germline V CDR1 and CDR2: MRHNA, SNTAGT. V lost 5 bases and J lost 0, with 18 bases in between. The CDR3 length is 17 residues. The CDR3 is CASSPRLVSLSTDTQYF. The CDR3 DNA sequence: TGTGCCAGCAGTCCGAGACTAGTCTCCCTAAGCACAGATACGCAGTATTTT.

The chain combines TRBV4-1 with TRBJ1-3, with TRBD1 as a possible D gene (5 bases). V was cut by 6 bases and J by 4 bases, with 7 bases left in between. The V gene's germline CDR1 is MGHRA and CDR2 YSYEKL. This CDR3 spans 12 amino acids. CDR3 residues: CASRGGGNTIYF. In DNA form, the CDR3 reads TGCGCCAGCAGGGGGGGAGGAAACACCATATATTTT.

The rearrangement uses TRBV4-1 and TRBJ1-5, with D possibly TRBD1 on 5 matching bases. The V gene's germline CDR1 is MGHRA and CDR2 YSYEKL. Trimming pared 1 base from V and 7 bases from J, leaving 14 bases between. The CDR3 totals 15 residues. The CDR3 reads CASSQAGEGGQPQHF. For the CDR3, the DNA is TGCGCCAGCAGCCAAGCGGGGGAAGGCGGACAGCCCCAGCATTTT.

The genes are TRBV11-3 and TRBJ2-1; no clear D. Between the trimmed V and J ends, which lost 2 bases and 8 bases, there was a span of 7 bases. The germline gives CDR1 SGHNT, CDR2 YENEEA. This CDR3 has 12 residues. This CDR3 is CASSLISDEQFF. As DNA, the CDR3 is TGTGCCAGCAGCTTAATTTCGGATGAGCAGTTCTTC.

This clone was seen only once. The J gene is TRBJ2-3, the V gene TRBV2; tentatively, D is TRBD2 (6 bases). CDR3 length: 12 amino acids. V dropped 8 bases and J dropped 4 bases, with 10 bases sitting between them. Germline-derived CDR1 and CDR2 are SNHLY and FYNNEI. The CDR3 bases are TGTGCCAGCTTCTCTAGCGCAGATACGCAGTATTTT. Translated, it gives CASFSSADTQYF.

The rearrangement uses TRBV10-3 and TRBJ1-2; a possible D gene is TRBD1 (5 bases). CDR3 length: 13 residues. Germline lookup yields CDR1 ENHRY and CDR2 SYGVKD. Trimming removed 10 bases from V and 0 bases from J, with 12 bases in between. The CDR3 nucleotides are TGTGCCACCGAGGAAGGGGCTAACTATGGCTACACCTTC. This translates into CATEEGANYGYTF.

V gene TRBV5-8 combines with J gene TRBJ1-2; 9 bases map to TRBD1. CDR1 and CDR2 from the germline V gene are SGHTS and YDEGEE. V shed 0 bases and J 8 bases; nucleotides not matched to a gene: 5. The CDR3 extends over 14 amino acids. In DNA, the CDR3 is TGTGCCAGCAGCTTGGAATGGACAGGGGTCGGCTACACCTTC. Translated, it gives CASSLEWTGVGYTF.

The rearrangement joins TRBV9 to TRBJ1-4, with D possibly matching TRBD1 (6 bases). The germline gives CDR1 SGDLS, CDR2 YYNGEE. The CDR3 totals 14 residues. Between the trimmed V and J ends, which lost 0 bases and 3 bases, there was a span of 6 bases. The CDR3 is CASSVEGANEKLFF. For the CDR3, the DNA is TGTGCCAGCAGCGTAGAGGGGGCTAATGAAAAACTGTTTTTT.

The chain links TRBV27 to TRBJ1-6; no firm D call. The length of the CDR3 is 16 residues. Trimming took off 3 bases at V and 0 bases at J, with 9 bases between the two ends. Germline assignment: CDR1 MNHEY and CDR2 SMNVEV (reference sequence). The CDR3 nucleotides are TGTGCCAGCAGTTTCCGGAGGAGCTCCTATAATTCACCCCTCCACTTT. This codes for CASSFRRSSYNSPLHF.

In its sample, this clone was seen a few times. The genes are TRBV11-3 and TRBJ2-7; D might be TRBD2 (5 bases). V was trimmed by 6 bases and J by 5 bases, leaving 11 bases between them. This CDR3 has 12 amino acids. CDR1 SGHNT and CDR2 YENEEA come from the germline V gene. The CDR3 DNA follows: TGTGCCAGCAGGAGGGCCGCGGACGAGCAGTACTTC. As protein: CASRRAADEQYF.

The chain uses TRBV6-5 and TRBJ1-1; weak D call: TRBD1 (5 bases). V lost 0 bases to trimming and J lost 4 bases, with 6 bases between them. From germline, CDR1 is MNHEY and CDR2 SVGAGI. This CDR3 contains 13 residues. In nucleotides, the CDR3 is TGTGCCAGCAGTTACTCCAGGGCCACTGAAGCTTTCTTT. Translated, it gives CASSYSRATEAFF.

The chain combines TRBV2 with TRBJ2-5, with D possibly being TRBD2 (5 bases). The DNA matches TRBJ2-7 better at its end, which makes the J call doubtful. The germline CDR1 and CDR2 sequences are SNHLY and FYNNEI. The CDR3 loop spans 15 amino acids. The CDR3: CASSDTRGYPYEQYF. CDR3 nucleotide sequence: TGTGCCAGCAGTGACACACGGGGTTATCCCTACGAGCAGTACTTC.

The chain has TRBV19 and TRBJ2-7; D gene uncertain. This CDR3 is built from 14 residues. From germline, CDR1 is LNHDA and CDR2 SQIVND (reference sequence). Trimming pared 4 bases from V and 3 bases from J, leaving 13 bases between. CDR3 in DNA: TGTGCCAGTAGTACCATACAAGTACGCTACGAGCAGTACTTC. Protein: CASSTIQVRYEQYF.

The chain has TRBV6-1 and TRBJ1-5; D call uncertain. With 6 bases removed from V and 0 bases from J, the gap between germline ends came to 6 bases. Germline V gives CDR1 MNHNS, CDR2 SASEGT. CDR3 length: 13 residues. The CDR3 region has the DNA TGTGCCAGCAGCGGTTATAGCAATCAGCCCCAGCATTTT. It is translated as CASSGYSNQPQHF.

The rearrangement uses TRBV19 and TRBJ1-1; the D gene is possibly TRBD1 (6 bases). The V end lost 5 bases, the J end lost 5 bases, and 9 bases lay between the germline ends. Germline-derived CDR1 and CDR2 are LNHDA and SQIVND (reference sequence). The CDR3 covers 12 residues. The CDR3 region is CASSFTGTEAFF. The CDR3 DNA reads as TGTGCCAGTAGTTTCACAGGGACTGAAGCTTTCTTT.

This clone was picked up one time. V gene TRBV13 combines with J gene TRBJ2-1; 8 bases agree with TRBD2. The CDR3 has 15 amino acids. CDR1 is PRHDT and CDR2 is FYEKMQ in the germline V gene (reference sequence). J was trimmed by 3 bases and V by 4 bases; bases with no gene match: 5. The CDR3 sequence: CASSSPGLVYNEQFF. DNA for the CDR3: TGTGCCAGCAGCTCCCCGGGACTAGTCTACAATGAGCAGTTCTTC.

The chain employs TRBV5-1 and TRBJ1-1; TRBD1 matches at 9 bases. CDR3 length: 15 amino acids. The V gene end was trimmed by 0 bases and the J gene end by 7 bases; junction bases not matched to a gene: 7. Germline CDR1 and CDR2: SGHRS and YFSETQ. As DNA, the CDR3 is TGCGCCAGCAGCTTGGCCGGACAGGGGAGGAATGAAGCTTTCTTT. This translates into CASSLAGQGRNEAFF.

The V and J genes are TRBV7-9 and TRBJ1-1, with 8 bases that match TRBD1. From germline, CDR1 is SEHNR and CDR2 FQNEAQ (reference sequence). J was trimmed by 1 base and V by 8 bases; bases with no gene match: 0. The CDR3 extends over 12 amino acids. In nucleotides, the CDR3 is TGTGCCAGCGGGACAGGGAACACTGAAGCTTTCTTT. Protein product: CASGTGNTEAFF.

The CDR3 is CASRDREATEAFF. Here the CDR3 DNA reads TGTGCCAGCAGGGACAGGGAAGCCACTGAAGCTTTCTTT. The gene calls are TRBV6-6 and TRBJ1-1; 8 bases align to TRBD1. The CDR3 sequence is 13 residues long. CDR1 and CDR2 from the germline V gene are MNHNY and SVGAGI (reference sequence). The ends lost 6 bases at V and 4 bases at J; junction bases unmatched: 4.

With respect to this clone: At one end, the junction sequence differs from germline, possibly due to a read error. This chain connects TRBV5-5 to TRBJ1-2; perhaps TRBD1 as D (6 bases). This CDR3 is built from 14 residues. CDR1 SGHKS and CDR2 YYEKEE come from the germline V gene (reference sequence). The CDR3 protein is CASSFPGVDYSYTF. The CDR3 DNA sequence: TGTGCCAGCAGCTTCCCAGGGGTAGACTATAGCTACACCTTC. Variable domain in full (rest from reference TRBV5-5 and TRBJ1-2): DAGVTQSPTHLIKTRGQQVTLRCSPISGHKSVSWYQQVLGQGPQFIFQYYEKEERGRGNFPDRFSARQFPNYSSELNVNALLLGDSALYLCASSFPGVDYSYTFGSGTRLTVV.

This clone appeared a single time. The chain's CDR3 is CASSWDRTTEAFF. CDR3 sequence (DNA): TGCGCCAGCAGCTGGGACAGGACCACTGAAGCTTTCTTT. The V call is TRBV5-1, the J call TRBJ1-1; 8 bases fit TRBD1. Germline trimming cut 3 bases from V and 4 bases from J; bases unmatched to any gene: 2. The germline V gene encodes CDR1 SGHRS and CDR2 YFSETQ. The CDR3 runs to 13 residues.

The chain links TRBV18 to TRBJ2-7; TRBD2 aligns across 13 bases. With 0 bases clipped from V and 1 base from J, the junction kept 0 bases outside the gene matches. CDR1 and CDR2 from the germline V gene are KGHSH and LQKENI. This CDR3 has 16 amino acids. CDR3 region: CASSPPTSGGSYEQYF. CDR3 DNA sequence: TGTGCCAGCTCACCACCGACTAGCGGGGGGTCCTACGAGCAGTACTTC.

The rearrangement joins TRBV5-4 to TRBJ2-3, with TRBD1 identical over 8 bases. The germline V gene encodes CDR1 SGHNT and CDR2 YYREEE (reference sequence). The CDR3 spans 16 residues. V lost 4 bases to trimming and J lost 4 bases; unmatched junction nucleotides: 11. The CDR3 nucleotides read TGTGCCAGCAGCAACCCGGACAGGGCGGTGGCAGATACGCAGTATTTT. It yields the protein CASSNPDRAVADTQYF.